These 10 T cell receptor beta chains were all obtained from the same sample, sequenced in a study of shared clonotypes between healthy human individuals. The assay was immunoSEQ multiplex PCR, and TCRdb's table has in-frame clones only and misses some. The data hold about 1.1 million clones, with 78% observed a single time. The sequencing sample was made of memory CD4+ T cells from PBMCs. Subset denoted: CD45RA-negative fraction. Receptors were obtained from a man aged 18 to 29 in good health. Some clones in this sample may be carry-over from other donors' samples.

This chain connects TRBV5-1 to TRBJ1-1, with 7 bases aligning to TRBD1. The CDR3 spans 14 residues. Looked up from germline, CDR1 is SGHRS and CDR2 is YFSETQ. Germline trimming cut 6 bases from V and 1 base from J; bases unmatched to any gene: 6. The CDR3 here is CASTSTGSNTEAFF. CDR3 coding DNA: TGCGCCAGCACCTCGACAGGGTCGAACACTGAAGCTTTCTTT.

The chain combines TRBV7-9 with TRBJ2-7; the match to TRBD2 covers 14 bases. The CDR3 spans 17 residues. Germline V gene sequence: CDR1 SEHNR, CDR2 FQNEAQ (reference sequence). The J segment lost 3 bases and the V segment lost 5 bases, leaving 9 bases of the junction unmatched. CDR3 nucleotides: TGTGCCAGCAGCCGAGGGACTAGCGGGAGAAACAACTACGAGCAGTACTTC. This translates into CASSRGTSGRNNYEQYF.

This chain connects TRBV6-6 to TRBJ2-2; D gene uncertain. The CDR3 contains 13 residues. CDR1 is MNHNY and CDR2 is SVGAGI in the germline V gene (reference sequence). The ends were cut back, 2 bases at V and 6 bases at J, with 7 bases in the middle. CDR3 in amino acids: CASSYPTPGELFF. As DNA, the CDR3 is TGTGCCAGCAGTTACCCAACCCCCGGGGAGCTGTTTTTT.

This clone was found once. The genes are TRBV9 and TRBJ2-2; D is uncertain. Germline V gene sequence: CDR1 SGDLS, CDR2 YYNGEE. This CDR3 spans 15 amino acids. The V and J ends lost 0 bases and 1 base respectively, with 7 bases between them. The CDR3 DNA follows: TGTGCCAGCAGCGTAGGGTTAGAGAACACCGGGGAGCTGTTTTTT. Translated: CASSVGLENTGELFF.

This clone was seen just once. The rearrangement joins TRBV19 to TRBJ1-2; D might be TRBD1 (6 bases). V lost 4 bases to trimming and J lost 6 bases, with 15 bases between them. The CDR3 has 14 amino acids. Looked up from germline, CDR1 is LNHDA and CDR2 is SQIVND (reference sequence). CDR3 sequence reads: CASSNRDTINGYTF. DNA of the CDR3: TGTGCCAGTAGTAACCGGGACACTATAAATGGCTACACCTTC.

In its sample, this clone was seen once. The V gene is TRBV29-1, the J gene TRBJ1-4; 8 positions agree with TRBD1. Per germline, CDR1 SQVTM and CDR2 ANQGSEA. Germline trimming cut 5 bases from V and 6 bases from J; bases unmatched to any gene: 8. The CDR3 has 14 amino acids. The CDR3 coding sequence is TGCAGCGTTACTAGACAGGGGCGAGATGAAAAACTGTTTTTT. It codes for CSVTRQGRDEKLFF.

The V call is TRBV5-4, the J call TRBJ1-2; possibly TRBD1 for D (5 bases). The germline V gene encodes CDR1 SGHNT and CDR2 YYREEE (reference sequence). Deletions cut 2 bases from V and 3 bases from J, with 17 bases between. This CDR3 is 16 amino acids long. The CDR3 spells CASSFARGDMDYGYTF. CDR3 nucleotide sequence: TGTGCCAGCAGCTTCGCCCGAGGGGATATGGACTATGGCTACACCTTC.

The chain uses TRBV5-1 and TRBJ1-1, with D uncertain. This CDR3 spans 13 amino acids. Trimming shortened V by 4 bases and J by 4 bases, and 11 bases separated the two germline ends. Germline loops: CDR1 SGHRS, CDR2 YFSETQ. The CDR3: CASSPVPGTEAFF. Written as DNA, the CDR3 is TGCGCCAGCAGCCCCGTACCGGGCACTGAAGCTTTCTTT.

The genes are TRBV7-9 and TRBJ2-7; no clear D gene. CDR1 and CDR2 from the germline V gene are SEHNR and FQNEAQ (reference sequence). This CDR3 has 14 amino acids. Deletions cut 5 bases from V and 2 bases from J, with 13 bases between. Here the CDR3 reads CASSPTTKTYEQYF. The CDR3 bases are TGTGCCAGCAGCCCGACGACAAAGACCTACGAGCAGTACTTC.

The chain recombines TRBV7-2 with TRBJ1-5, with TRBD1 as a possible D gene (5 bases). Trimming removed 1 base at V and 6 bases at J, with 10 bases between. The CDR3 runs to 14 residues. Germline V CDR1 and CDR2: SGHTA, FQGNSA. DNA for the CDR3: TGTGCCAGCAGCTTAGAGGGGTGGCCTCAGCCCCAGCATTTT. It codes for CASSLEGWPQPQHF.